Here is one T cell receptor (beta chain) with its context. The antigen remains unidentified. In the United States, treatment was given to all participants with HIV. Before they underwent DNA extraction, samples held 1-10 million cryopreserved PBMC. The source of the sample is a study of long-term antiretroviral therapy in people with HIV. General study results and limits: An increase in diversity followed ART, yet levels stayed below transplant donor controls.

Sequencing used immunoSEQ v3.0 at survey level. Sequencing was performed with immunoSEQ multiplex PCR; in TCRdb, only in-frame clones are kept and a portion is missing. The sample holds tens of thousands of clones; around 85% are singletons and the top ten take around 4.4%. The sequenced sample was unsorted PBMCs, obtained about 3.4 years after starting antiretroviral therapy. This receptor was obtained from a man between 18 and 35 years old with HIV.

The DNA for the CDR3 is TGCGCCAGCAGCCAAGGGGCACAAGGCCTTTTCACTGAAGCTTTCTTT. The encoded protein is CASSQGAQGLFTEAFF. The chain joins TRBV4-1 to TRBJ1-1, with no clear D. V was shortened by 1 base and J by 4 bases, with 16 bases between the two germline ends. There are 16 residues in the CDR3. The germline V gene encodes CDR1 MGHRA and CDR2 YSYEKL.